The T cell receptor (beta chain) under discussion was sequenced for a study of graft-versus-host responses after intestinal transplantation. Background on the study: Every recipient had anti-thymocyte globulin induction and two to three years of tacrolimus plus steroids.

This table comes from immunoSEQ multiplex PCR, and its TCRdb copy is limited to in-frame clones, with some not included. Among about 86,000 clones listed, about 87% were seen once. A note on this clone: What it binds is not known.

CDR3 length: 18 amino acids. Losses at the gene ends were 3 bases for V and 4 bases for J; bases not matched to a gene: 7. CDR1 and CDR2 (germline): SGHDN, FVKESK. The V call is TRBV14, the J call TRBJ2-3, with 16 positions matching TRBD2. The sequencing here drew on unstimulated CD4+ T cells sorted from spleen or lymph node cells, taken before transplant. The sequence came from a human donor who was the organ donor for an intestinal transplant. CDR3 residues: CASSHLPGLAGGPDTQYF. Written as DNA, the CDR3 is TGTGCCAGCAGCCATCTTCCGGGACTAGCGGGAGGGCCAGATACGCAGTATTTT.